Listed below are T cell receptor beta chains from one sample, sequenced in a study of T-cell memory formation after mild COVID-19. TCRdb processed the 5' RACE reads anew with MiXCR; each CDR3 protein has one entry. Among a few hundred thousand distinct CDR3 sequences listed, 25% to 30% were seen once. What was sequenced was PBMCs or a T cell subset sorted from them (not recorded which). The receptor source for this set is an adult woman who had mild COVID-19 (a few samples of this study predate the infection). Cell type and time point are not known. Each CDR3 is given with its conserved first and last residue. Fields, in order: V gene, CDR3 protein.

v_gene: TRBV25-1
CDR3aa: CASGEGAMGEETQYF

v_gene: TRBV7-2
CDR3aa: CASSARGLAEETQYF

v_gene: TRBV9
CDR3aa: CASSVGDGLTSNYGYTF

v_gene: TRBV7-2
CDR3aa: CASSGGQGDYGYTF

v_gene: TRBV5-1
CDR3aa: CASSSGLIVPGETQYF

v_gene: TRBV20-1
CDR3aa: CSATTQLAGAHTDTQYF

v_gene: TRBV5-6
CDR3aa: CASSLSGPQYF

v_gene: TRBV24-1
CDR3aa: CATSDARGPSSGELFF

v_gene: TRBV27
CDR3aa: CASSSSTEAFF

v_gene: TRBV20-1
CDR3aa: CSAPIPGQGPEAFF

v_gene: TRBV29-1
CDR3aa: CSVVPRSAEAFF

v_gene: TRBV20-1
CDR3aa: CSARDLAGAYNEQFF

v_gene: TRBV10-3
CDR3aa: CATYGDTGELFF

v_gene: TRBV7-2
CDR3aa: CASNLGRGARNEQFF

v_gene: TRBV27
CDR3aa: CASSFGIQGATEAFF

v_gene: TRBV4-1
CDR3aa: CATLGTAGNEQFF

v_gene: TRBV29-1
CDR3aa: CSVVSGGDSYEQYF

v_gene: TRBV5-1
CDR3aa: CASSLGPSLEEQYF

v_gene: TRBV7-9
CDR3aa: CASSLDGGSKQNTEAFF

v_gene: TRBV30
CDR3aa: CAWSPTGYTEAFF

v_gene: TRBV11-2
CDR3aa: CASSFPLNTEAFF

v_gene: TRBV4-1
CDR3aa: CASSRRGGGAGELFF

v_gene: TRBV20-1
CDR3aa: CSAGSPYEQYF

v_gene: TRBV7-2
CDR3aa: CASPKNRGEQYF

v_gene: TRBV7-2
CDR3aa: CASSLSGMGETQYF

v_gene: TRBV5-6
CDR3aa: CASSSGTSGRREQFF

v_gene: TRBV19
CDR3aa: CASSPLAEAPFDTQYF

v_gene: TRBV7-9
CDR3aa: CASSSGTEAFF

v_gene: TRBV7-2
CDR3aa: CASSPEGENNSPLHF

v_gene: TRBV5-1
CDR3aa: CASSGGHTGGHSVAFF

v_gene: TRBV7-6
CDR3aa: CASSFEGAYEQYF

v_gene: TRBV2
CDR3aa: CASTVESGPYEQYF

v_gene: TRBV5-1
CDR3aa: CASSLAGGVVGELFF

v_gene: TRBV20-1
CDR3aa: CSAREWGGNTEAFF

v_gene: TRBV7-9
CDR3aa: CASTYSTGELFF

v_gene: TRBV7-6
CDR3aa: CASSHGQGMDTEAFF

v_gene: TRBV29-1
CDR3aa: CSVDRVANTEAFF

v_gene: TRBV12-3/TRBV12-4
CDR3aa: CASSLEGLNQPQHF

v_gene: TRBV6-5
CDR3aa: CASSYGSENTEAFF

v_gene: TRBV5-1
CDR3aa: CASSLGQVNQPQHF

v_gene: TRBV12-3/TRBV12-4
CDR3aa: CASSPVKVTQYF

v_gene: TRBV12-3/TRBV12-4
CDR3aa: CASSLSDEKLFF

v_gene: TRBV12-5
CDR3aa: CASGRDRNTGELFF

v_gene: TRBV11-3
CDR3aa: CASSTTSEQFF

v_gene: TRBV5-1
CDR3aa: CASSSYGTDTQYF

v_gene: TRBV4-3
CDR3aa: CASSQGGTGDEKLFF

v_gene: TRBV30
CDR3aa: CAWSELAGDYEQYF

v_gene: TRBV30
CDR3aa: CAWSVKGHEQFF

v_gene: TRBV15
CDR3aa: CATSRESGLNTEAFF

v_gene: TRBV7-2
CDR3aa: CASSFLGLTGADTQYF